This TCR beta chain was sequenced in a study of blood T cell repertoires in COVID-19. Looking at the study overall: Collection of acute and convalescent COVID-19 samples took place in the United States, Italy and Spain. PBMCs, B-cell-depleted T cells, or T cells provided the cDNA or gDNA that made up the material.

CDR3 length: 15 residues. Germline V gene sequence: CDR1 SGHRS, CDR2 YFSETQ. V was shortened by 4 bases and J by 4 bases, with 15 bases between the two germline ends. In the source study's methods: Scientists estimated how many nucleated cells there were by amplifying reference gene primers. The protocol was immunoSEQ multiplex PCR, while the TCRdb copy is restricted to in-frame clones and leaves out a portion. V, J and clone size were drawn from that table, and D and trimming were deduced from the DNA. The table shows fewer than 150,000 clones, with 70% to 80% occurring only once. The source material was peripheral blood. The sequence was obtained from a man aged 70 or older with acute or convalescent COVID-19. The V gene is TRBV5-1, the J gene TRBJ1-3; D remains unclear. The CDR3 protein is CASSPDLGSGNTIYF. For the CDR3, the DNA is TGCGCCAGCAGCCCGGACTTGGGGTCAGGAAACACCATATATTTT.